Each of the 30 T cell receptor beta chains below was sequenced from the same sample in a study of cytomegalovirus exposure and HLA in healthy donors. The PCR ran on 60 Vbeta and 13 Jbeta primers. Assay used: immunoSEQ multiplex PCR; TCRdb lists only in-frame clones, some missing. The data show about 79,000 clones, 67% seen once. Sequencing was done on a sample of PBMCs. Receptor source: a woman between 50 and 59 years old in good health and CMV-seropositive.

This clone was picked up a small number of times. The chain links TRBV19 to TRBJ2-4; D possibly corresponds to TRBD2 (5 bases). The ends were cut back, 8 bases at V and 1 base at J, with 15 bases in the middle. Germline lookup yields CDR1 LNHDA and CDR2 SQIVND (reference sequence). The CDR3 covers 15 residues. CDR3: CASSGGLVAKNIQYF. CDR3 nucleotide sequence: TGTGCCAGTTCCGGAGGCCTCGTCGCCAAAAACATTCAGTACTTC.

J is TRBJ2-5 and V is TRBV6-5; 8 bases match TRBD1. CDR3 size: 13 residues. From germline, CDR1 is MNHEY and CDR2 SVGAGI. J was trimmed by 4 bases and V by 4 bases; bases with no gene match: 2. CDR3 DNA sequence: TGTGCCAGCAGTTCCGGGACAGGAGAGACCCAGTACTTC. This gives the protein CASSSGTGETQYF.

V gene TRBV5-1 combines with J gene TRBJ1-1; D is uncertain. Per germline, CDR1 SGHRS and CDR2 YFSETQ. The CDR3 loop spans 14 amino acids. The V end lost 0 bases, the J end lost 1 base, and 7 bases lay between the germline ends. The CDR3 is CASSLAVQNTEAFF. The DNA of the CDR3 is TGCGCCAGCAGCTTGGCAGTTCAGAACACTGAAGCTTTCTTT.

The CDR3 protein is CAINGFDRSTEAFF. The CDR3 bases are TGTGCCATCAATGGGTTTGACAGATCCACTGAAGCTTTCTTT. The chain recombines TRBV10-3 with TRBJ1-1; TRBD1 might be the D (5 bases). The CDR3 totals 14 residues. The germline V gene has CDR1 ENHRY and CDR2 SYGVKD. Trimming stripped 7 bases from V and 4 bases from J, with 16 bases between.

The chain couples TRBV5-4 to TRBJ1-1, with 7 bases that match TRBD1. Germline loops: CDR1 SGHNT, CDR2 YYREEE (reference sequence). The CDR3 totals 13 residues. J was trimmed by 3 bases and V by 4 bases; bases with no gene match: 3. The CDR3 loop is CASSTGQDTEAFF. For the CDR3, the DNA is TGTGCCAGCAGCACCGGACAGGACACTGAAGCTTTCTTT.

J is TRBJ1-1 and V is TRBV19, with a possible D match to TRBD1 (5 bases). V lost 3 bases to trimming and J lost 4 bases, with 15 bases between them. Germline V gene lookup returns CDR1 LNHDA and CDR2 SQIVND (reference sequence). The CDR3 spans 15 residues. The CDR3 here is CASSIKGFGGTEAFF. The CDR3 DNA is TGTGCCAGTAGTATCAAGGGGTTCGGGGGCACTGAAGCTTTCTTT.

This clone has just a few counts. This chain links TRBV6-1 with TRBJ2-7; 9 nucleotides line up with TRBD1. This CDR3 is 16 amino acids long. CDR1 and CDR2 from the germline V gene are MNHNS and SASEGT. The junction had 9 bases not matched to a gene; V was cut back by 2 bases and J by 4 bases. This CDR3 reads CASSERGGDRAYEQYF. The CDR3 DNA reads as TGTGCCAGCAGTGAAAGGGGAGGGGACAGGGCGTACGAGCAGTACTTC.

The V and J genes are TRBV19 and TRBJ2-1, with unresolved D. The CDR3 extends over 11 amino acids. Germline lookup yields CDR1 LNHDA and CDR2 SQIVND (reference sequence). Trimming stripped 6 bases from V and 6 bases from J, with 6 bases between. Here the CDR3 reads CASRGLNEQFF. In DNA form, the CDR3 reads TGTGCCAGTAGGGGCCTCAATGAGCAGTTCTTC.

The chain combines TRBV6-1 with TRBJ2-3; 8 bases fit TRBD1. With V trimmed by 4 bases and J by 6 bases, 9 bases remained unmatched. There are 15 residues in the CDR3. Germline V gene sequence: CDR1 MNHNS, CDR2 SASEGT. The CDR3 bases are TGTGCCAGCAGTGTTGACAGGGGATTTGCGGATACGCAGTATTTT. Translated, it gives CASSVDRGFADTQYF.

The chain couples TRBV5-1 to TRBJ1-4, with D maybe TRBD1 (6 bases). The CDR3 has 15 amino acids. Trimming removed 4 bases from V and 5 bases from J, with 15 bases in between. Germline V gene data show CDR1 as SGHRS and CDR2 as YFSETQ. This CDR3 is CASSRTDRVNEKLFF. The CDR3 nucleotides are TGCGCCAGCAGCAGGACAGACCGAGTCAATGAAAAACTGTTTTTT.

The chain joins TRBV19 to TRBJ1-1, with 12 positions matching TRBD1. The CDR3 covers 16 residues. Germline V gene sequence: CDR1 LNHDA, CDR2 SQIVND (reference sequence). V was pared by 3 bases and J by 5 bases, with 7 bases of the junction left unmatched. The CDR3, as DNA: TGTGCCAGTAGTATCCGGGACAGGGGGCTGGGGACTGAAGCTTTCTTT. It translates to CASSIRDRGLGTEAFF.

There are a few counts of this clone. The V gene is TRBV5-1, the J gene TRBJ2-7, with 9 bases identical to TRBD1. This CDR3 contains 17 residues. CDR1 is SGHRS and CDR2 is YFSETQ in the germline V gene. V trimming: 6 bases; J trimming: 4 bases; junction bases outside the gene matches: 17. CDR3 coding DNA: TGCGCCAGCACCACTCCCTTTTTACAGGGGGCGCCTTACGAGCAGTACGTC. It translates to CASTTPFLQGAPYEQYV.

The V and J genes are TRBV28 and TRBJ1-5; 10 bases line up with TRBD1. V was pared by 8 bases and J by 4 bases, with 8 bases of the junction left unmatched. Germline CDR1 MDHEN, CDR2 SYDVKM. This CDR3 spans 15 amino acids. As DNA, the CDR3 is TGTGCCAGCCTGGCTGGGGACAGGGGTAATCAGCCCCAGCATTTT. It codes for CASLAGDRGNQPQHF. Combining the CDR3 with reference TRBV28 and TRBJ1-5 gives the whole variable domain DVKVTQSSRYLVKRTGEKVFLECVQDMDHENMFWYRQDPGLGLRLIYFSYDVKMKEKGDIPEGYSVSREKKERFSLILESASTNQTSMYLCASLAGDRGNQPQHFGDGTRLSIL.

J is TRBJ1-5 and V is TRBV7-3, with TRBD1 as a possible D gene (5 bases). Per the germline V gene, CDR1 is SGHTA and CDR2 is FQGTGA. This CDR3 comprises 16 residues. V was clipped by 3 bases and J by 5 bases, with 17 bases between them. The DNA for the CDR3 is TGTGCCAGCAGCTTCAAAGGGGCAAATAATTATCAGCCCCAGCATTTT. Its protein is CASSFKGANNYQPQHF.

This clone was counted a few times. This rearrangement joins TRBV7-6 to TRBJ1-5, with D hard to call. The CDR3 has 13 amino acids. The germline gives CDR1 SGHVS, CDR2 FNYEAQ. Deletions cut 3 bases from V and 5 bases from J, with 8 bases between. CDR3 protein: CASSLAEHQPQHF. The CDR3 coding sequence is TGTGCCAGCAGCTTGGCAGAACATCAGCCCCAGCATTTT.

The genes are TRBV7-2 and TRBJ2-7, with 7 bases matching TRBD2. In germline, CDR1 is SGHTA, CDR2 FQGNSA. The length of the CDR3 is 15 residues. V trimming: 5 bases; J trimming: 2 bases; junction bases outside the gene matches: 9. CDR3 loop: CASSLSTGGPYEQYV. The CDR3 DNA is TGTGCCAGCAGCCTCTCTACGGGGGGACCCTACGAGCAGTACGTC.

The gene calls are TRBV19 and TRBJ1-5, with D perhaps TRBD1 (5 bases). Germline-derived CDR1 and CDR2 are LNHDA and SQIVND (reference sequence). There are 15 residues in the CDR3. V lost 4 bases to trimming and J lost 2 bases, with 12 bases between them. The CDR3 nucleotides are TGTGCCAGTAGTACGGAGGGGTCGGGCAATCAGCCCCAGCATTTT. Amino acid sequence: CASSTEGSGNQPQHF.

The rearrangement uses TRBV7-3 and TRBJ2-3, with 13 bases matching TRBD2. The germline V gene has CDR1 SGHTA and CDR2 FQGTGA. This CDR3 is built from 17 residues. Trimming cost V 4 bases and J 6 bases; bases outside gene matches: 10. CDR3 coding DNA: TGTGCCAGCAGCTATGCAACTAGCGGGGGGGCGTTTGATACGCAGTATTTT. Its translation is CASSYATSGGAFDTQYF. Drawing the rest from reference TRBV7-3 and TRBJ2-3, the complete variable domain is GAGVSQTPSNKVTEKGKYVELRCDPISGHTALYWYRQSLGQGPEFLIYFQGTGAADDSGLPNDRFFAVRPEGSVSTLKIQRTERGDSAVYLCASSYATSGGAFDTQYFGPGTRLTVL.

The CDR3 region has the DNA TGTGCCAGCAGCCCGACCGGGAAAGGGGGTAAGTCACCCCTCCACTTT. This translates into CASSPTGKGGKSPLHF. This chain joins TRBV28 and TRBJ1-6; D may be TRBD1 (6 bases). This CDR3 is 16 amino acids long. Trimming shortened V by 6 bases and J by 10 bases, and 22 bases separated the two germline ends. CDR1 and CDR2 from the germline V gene are MDHEN and SYDVKM.

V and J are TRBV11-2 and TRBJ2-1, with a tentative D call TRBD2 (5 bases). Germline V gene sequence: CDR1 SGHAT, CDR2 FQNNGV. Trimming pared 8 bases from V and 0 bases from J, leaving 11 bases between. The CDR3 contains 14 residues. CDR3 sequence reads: CASFGGSSYNEQFF. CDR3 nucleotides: TGTGCCAGCTTCGGTGGGAGCTCCTACAATGAGCAGTTCTTC. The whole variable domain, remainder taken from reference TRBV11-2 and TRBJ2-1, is EAGVAQSPRYKIIEKRQSVAFWCNPISGHATLYWYQQILGQGPKLLIQFQNNGVVDDSQLPKDRFSAERLKGVDSTLKIQPAKLEDSAVYLCASFGGSSYNEQFFGPGTRLTVL.

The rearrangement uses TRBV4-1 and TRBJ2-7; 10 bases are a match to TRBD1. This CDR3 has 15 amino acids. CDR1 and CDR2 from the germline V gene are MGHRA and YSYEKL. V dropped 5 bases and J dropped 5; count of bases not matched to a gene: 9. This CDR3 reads CASSISGTGAHEQYF. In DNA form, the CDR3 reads TGCGCCAGCAGCATCTCCGGGACAGGGGCACACGAGCAGTACTTC.

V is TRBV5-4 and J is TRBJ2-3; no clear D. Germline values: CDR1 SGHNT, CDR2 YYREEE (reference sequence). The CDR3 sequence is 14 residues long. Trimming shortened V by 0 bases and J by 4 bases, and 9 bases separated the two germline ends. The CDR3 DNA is TGTGCCAGCAGCTTGGGGGCTCGCTCAGATACGCAGTATTTT. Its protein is CASSLGARSDTQYF.

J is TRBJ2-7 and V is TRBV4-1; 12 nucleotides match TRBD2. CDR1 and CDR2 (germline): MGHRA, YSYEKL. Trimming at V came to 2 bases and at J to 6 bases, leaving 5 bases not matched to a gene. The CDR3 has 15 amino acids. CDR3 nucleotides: TGCGCCAGCAGCCAAATCCTAGCGGGGGGGATCGAGCAGTACGTC. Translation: CASSQILAGGIEQYV.

The CDR3 is CASSDRAGYTF. CDR3 in DNA: TGTGCCAGCAGTGACAGGGCAGGCTACACCTTC. The V gene is TRBV6-5, the J gene TRBJ1-2; the match to TRBD1 covers 7 bases. Germline trimming cut 5 bases from V and 8 bases from J; bases unmatched to any gene: 2. Germline V gene lookup returns CDR1 MNHEY and CDR2 SVGAGI. CDR3 length: 11 residues.

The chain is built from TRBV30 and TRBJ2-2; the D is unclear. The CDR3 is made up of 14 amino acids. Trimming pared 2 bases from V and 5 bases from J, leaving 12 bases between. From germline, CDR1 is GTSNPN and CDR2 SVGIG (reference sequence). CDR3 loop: CAWSRTAWTGELFF. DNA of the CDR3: TGTGCCTGGAGTCGAACTGCCTGGACCGGGGAGCTGTTTTTT.

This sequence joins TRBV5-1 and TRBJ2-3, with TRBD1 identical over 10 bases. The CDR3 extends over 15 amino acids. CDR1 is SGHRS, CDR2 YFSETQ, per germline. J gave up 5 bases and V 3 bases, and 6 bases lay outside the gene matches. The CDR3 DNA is TGCGCCAGCAGCTCCTGGGGACAGGGGAGAGATACGCAGTATTTT. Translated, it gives CASSSWGQGRDTQYF. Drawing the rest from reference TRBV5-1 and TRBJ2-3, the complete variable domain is KAGVTQTPRYLIKTRGQQVTLSCSPISGHRSVSWYQQTPGQGLQFLFEYFSETQRNKGNFPGRFSGRQFSNSRSEMNVSTLELGDSALYLCASSSWGQGRDTQYFGPGTRLTVL.

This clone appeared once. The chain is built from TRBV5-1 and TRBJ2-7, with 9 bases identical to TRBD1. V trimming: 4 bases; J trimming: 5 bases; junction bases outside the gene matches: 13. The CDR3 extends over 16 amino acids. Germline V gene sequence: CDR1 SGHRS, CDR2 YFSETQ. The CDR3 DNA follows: TGCGCCAGCAGCCATGCCCGGGACAGGGCTCCGGACGAGCAGTACTTC. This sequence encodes CASSHARDRAPDEQYF.

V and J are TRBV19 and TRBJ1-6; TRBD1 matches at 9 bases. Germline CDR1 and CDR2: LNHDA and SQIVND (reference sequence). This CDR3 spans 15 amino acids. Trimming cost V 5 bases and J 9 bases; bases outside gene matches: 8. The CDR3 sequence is CASSATGGEGSPLHF. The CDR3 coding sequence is TGTGCCAGTAGTGCTACAGGGGGCGAAGGTTCACCCCTCCACTTT.

CDR3 in DNA: TGTGCCAGCAGCCGAGACTTCACCGGGGAGCTGTTTTTT. The encoded protein is CASSRDFTGELFF. The chain joins TRBV7-3 to TRBJ2-2; D call uncertain. The V end lost 5 bases, the J end lost 4 bases, and 8 bases lay between the germline ends. Germline CDR1 SGHTA, CDR2 FQGTGA. This CDR3 spans 13 amino acids.

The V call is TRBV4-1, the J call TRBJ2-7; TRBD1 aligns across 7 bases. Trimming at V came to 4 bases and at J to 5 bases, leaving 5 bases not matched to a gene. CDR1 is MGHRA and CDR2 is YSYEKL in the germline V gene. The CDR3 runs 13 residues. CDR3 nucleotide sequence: TGCGCCAGCAGCCGCAACAGGGGTGACGAGCAGTACGTC. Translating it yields CASSRNRGDEQYV.